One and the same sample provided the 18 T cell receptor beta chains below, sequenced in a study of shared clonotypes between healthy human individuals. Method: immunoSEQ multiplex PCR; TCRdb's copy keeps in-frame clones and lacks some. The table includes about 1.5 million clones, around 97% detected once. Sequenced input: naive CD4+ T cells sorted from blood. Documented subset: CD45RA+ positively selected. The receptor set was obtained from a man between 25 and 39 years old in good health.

The CDR3 DNA reads as TGTGCCAGCAGTAGTCTAGCGGGACCAGATACCAATGAGCAGTTCTTC. It codes for CASSSLAGPDTNEQFF. The genes are TRBV25-1 and TRBJ2-1; 9 bases are shared with TRBD2. The CDR3 is 16 residues long. Unmatched junction bases numbered 11, after V lost 5 bases and J lost 6 bases. Germline CDR1 reads MGHDK; CDR2 reads SYGVNS.

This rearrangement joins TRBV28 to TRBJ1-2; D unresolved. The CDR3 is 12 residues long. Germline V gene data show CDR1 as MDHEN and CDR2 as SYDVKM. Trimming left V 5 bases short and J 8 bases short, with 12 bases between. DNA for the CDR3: TGTGCCAGCAGTCCCTCGGAGTACGGCTACACCTTC. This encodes CASSPSEYGYTF.

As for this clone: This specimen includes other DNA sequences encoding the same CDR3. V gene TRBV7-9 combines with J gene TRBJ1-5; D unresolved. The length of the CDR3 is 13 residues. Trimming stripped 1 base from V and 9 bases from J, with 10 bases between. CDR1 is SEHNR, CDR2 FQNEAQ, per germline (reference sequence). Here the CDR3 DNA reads TGTGCCAGCAGCTTAGGCCCCCTGGGGCCCCAGCATTTT. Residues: CASSLGPLGPQHF. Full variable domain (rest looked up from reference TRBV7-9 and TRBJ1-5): DTGVSQNPRHKITKRGQNVTFRCDPISEHNRLYWYRQTLGQGPEFLTYFQNEAQLEKSRLLSDRFSAERPKGSFSTLEIQRTEQGDSAMYLCASSLGPLGPQHFGDGTRLSIL.

The CDR3 protein is CASSLQLGGTSGLGYEQYF. CDR3 DNA: TGTGCCAGCAGCCTACAATTAGGGGGGACTAGCGGGCTTGGGTACGAGCAGTACTTC. The V and J genes are TRBV5-8 and TRBJ2-7, with 12 bases aligning to TRBD2. Germline values: CDR1 SGHTS, CDR2 YDEGEE. After removal of 4 bases from V and 4 bases from J, the junction contained 18 bases not matched to a gene. This CDR3 contains 19 residues.

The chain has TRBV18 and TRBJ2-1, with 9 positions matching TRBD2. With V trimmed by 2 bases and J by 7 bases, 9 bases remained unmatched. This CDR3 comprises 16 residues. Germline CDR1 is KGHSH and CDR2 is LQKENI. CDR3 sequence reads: CASSPSIGLASNEQFF. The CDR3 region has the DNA TGTGCCAGCTCACCATCAATTGGACTAGCGTCTAATGAGCAGTTCTTC.

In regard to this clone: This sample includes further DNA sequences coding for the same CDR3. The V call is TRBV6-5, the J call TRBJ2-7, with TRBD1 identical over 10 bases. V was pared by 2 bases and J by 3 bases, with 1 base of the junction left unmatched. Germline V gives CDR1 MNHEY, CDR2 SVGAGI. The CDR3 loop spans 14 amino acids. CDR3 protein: CASSYRDRGYEQYF. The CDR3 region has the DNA TGTGCCAGCAGTTACCGGGACAGGGGCTACGAGCAGTACTTC.

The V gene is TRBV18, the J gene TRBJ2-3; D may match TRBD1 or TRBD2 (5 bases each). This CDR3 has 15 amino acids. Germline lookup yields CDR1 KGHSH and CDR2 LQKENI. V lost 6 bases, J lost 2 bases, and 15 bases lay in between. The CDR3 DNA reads TGTGCCAGCTCGTCGACACGGGGCTCCACAGATACGCAGTATTTT. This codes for CASSSTRGSTDTQYF.

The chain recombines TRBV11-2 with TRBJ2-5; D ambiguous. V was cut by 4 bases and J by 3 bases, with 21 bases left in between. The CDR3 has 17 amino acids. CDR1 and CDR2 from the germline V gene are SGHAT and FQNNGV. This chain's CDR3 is CASSSAVLAAQKETQYF. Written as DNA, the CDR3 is TGTGCCAGCAGCTCTGCGGTGTTGGCCGCACAGAAAGAGACCCAGTACTTC.

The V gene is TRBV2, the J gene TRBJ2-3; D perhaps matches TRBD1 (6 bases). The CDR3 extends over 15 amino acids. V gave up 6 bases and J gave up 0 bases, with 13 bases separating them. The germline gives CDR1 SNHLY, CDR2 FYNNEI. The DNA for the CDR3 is TGTGCCAGCAGACTGACAGGCCCCAGCACAGATACGCAGTATTTT. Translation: CASRLTGPSTDTQYF. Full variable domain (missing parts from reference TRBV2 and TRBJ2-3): EPEVTQTPSHQVTQMGQEVILRCVPISNHLYFYWYRQILGQKVEFLVSFYNNEISEKSEIFDDQFSVERPDGSNFTLKIRSTKLEDSAMYFCASRLTGPSTDTQYFGPGTRLTVL.

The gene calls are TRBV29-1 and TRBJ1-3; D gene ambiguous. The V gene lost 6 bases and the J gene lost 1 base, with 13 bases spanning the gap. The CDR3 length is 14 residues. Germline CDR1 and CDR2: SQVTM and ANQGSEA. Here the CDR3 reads CSVSGWGSGNTIYF. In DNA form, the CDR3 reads TGCAGCGTGTCCGGTTGGGGATCTGGAAACACCATATATTTT.

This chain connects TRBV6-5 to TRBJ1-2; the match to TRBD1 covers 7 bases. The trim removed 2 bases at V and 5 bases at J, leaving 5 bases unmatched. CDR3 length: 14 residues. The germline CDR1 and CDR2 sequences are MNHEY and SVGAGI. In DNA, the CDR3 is TGTGCCAGCAGTTACGTCCCAGGGGGGTATGGCTACACCTTC. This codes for CASSYVPGGYGYTF.

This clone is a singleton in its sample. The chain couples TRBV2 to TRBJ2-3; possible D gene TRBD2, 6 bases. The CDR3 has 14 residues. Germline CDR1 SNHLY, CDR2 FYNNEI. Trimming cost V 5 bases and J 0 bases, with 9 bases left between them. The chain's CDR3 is CASSSGPSTDTQYF. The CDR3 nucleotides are TGTGCCAGCAGTAGCGGGCCTAGCACAGATACGCAGTATTTT.

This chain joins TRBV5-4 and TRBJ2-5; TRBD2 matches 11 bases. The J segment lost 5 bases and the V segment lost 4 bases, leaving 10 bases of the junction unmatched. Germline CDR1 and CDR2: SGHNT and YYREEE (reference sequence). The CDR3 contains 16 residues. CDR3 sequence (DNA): TGTGCCAGCAGCCACGGGGGTTCTAGCGGGAGGGAGACCCAGTACTTC. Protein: CASSHGGSSGRETQYF.

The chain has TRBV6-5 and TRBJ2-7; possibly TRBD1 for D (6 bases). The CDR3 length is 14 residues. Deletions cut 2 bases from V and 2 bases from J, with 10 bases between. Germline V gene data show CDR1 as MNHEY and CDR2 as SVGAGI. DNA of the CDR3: TGTGCCAGCAGTTACGTACAGGGAGCCTACGAGCAGTACTTC. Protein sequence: CASSYVQGAYEQYF.

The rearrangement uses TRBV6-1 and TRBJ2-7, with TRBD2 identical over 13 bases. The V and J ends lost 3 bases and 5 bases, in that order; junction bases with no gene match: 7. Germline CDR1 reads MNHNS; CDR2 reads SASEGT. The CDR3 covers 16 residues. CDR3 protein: CASSETQLAGGDEQYF. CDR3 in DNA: TGTGCCAGCAGTGAGACACAACTAGCGGGAGGGGACGAGCAGTACTTC.

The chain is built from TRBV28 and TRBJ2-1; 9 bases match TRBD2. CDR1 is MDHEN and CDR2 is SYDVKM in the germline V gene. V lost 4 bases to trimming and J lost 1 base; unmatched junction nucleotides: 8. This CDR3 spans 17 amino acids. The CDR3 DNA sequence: TGTGCCAGCAGTTCCTTTAGCGGGAGAGGATCCTACAATGAGCAGTTCTTC. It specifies CASSSFSGRGSYNEQFF.

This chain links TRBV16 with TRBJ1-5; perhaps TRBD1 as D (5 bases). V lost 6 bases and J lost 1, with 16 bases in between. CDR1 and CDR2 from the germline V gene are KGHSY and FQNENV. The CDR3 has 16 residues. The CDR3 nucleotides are TGTGCCAGCAGTCCCTGGGGGGGATTGAGCAATCAGCCCCAGCATTTT. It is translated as CASSPWGGLSNQPQHF.

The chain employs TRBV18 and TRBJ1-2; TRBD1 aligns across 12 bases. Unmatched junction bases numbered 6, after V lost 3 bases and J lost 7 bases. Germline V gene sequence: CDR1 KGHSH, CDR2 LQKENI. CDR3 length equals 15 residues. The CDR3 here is CASSPPGQGALGYTF. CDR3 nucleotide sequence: TGTGCCAGCTCACCCCCGGGACAGGGGGCTCTTGGCTACACCTTC. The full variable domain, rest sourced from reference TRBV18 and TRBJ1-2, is NAGVMQNPRHLVRRRGQEARLRCSPMKGHSHVYWYRQLPEEGLKFMVYLQKENIIDESGMPKERFSAEFPKEGPSILRIQQVVRGDSAAYFCASSPPGQGALGYTFGSGTRLTVV.